One sample yielded the 19 T cell receptor beta chains listed below, sequenced in a study. Each CDR3 protein is one row after TCRdb ran MiXCR on the 5' RACE reads. This table holds over 40,000 distinct CDR3 sequences, about a fifth found once. Treg sorting used a CD4+CD25+CD127-/low gate. Sequencing input: Tregs sorted from a lymph node. The origin of the receptors is a female donor with breast cancer.

This clonotype was found many times. V gene TRBV5-1 combines with J gene TRBJ2-3; TRBD1 matches at 9 bases. The CDR3 extends over 15 amino acids. Germline lookup yields CDR1 SGHRS and CDR2 YFSETQ. J gave up 5 bases and V 4 bases, and 8 bases lay outside the gene matches. The CDR3 bases are TGCGCCAGCAGCCCGCTGACAGGGGGTCAAGATACGCAGTATTTT. It encodes CASSPLTGGQDTQYF.

The rearrangement joins TRBV28 to TRBJ2-7; 7 bases agree with TRBD1. The length of the CDR3 is 17 residues. J was trimmed by 0 bases and V by 6 bases; bases with no gene match: 14. Germline-derived CDR1 and CDR2 are MDHEN and SYDVKM. The CDR3 DNA follows: TGTGCCAGCAGGTTGGACTCCGGGACAGACTTCTCCTACGAGCAGTACTTC. This encodes CASRLDSGTDFSYEQYF.

In its sample, this clonotype was seen many times. The chain couples TRBV12-3 or TRBV12-4 to TRBJ2-3, with 8 bases matching TRBD2. The CDR3 has 14 amino acids. Unmatched junction bases numbered 7, after V lost 10 bases and J lost 1 base. The CDR3 spells CATRGGLGTDTQYF. As DNA, the CDR3 is TGTGCCACACGTGGGGGACTAGGCACAGATACGCAGTATTTT.

V and J are TRBV4-2 and TRBJ2-1, with D tentatively TRBD2 (6 bases). CDR1 and CDR2 from the germline V gene are LGHNA and YNFKEQ. The germline V and J ends were trimmed by 1 base and 5 bases, with 12 bases remaining between them. The CDR3 loop spans 15 amino acids. Here the CDR3 reads CASSQALAANNEQFF. The CDR3 bases are TGTGCCAGCAGCCAAGCACTAGCTGCTAACAATGAGCAGTTCTTC.

The count of this clonotype is one. The chain employs TRBV20-1 and TRBJ1-5; perhaps TRBD1 as D (6 bases). Between the trimmed V and J ends, which lost 3 bases and 7 bases, there was a span of 16 bases. Germline values: CDR1 DFQATT, CDR2 SNEGSKA (reference sequence). The CDR3 has 14 residues. The CDR3 protein is CSARAGQRGQPQHF. Written as DNA, the CDR3 is TGCAGTGCTAGGGCCGGACAGAGGGGACAGCCCCAGCATTTT.

The J gene is TRBJ1-6, the V gene TRBV5-5, with TRBD1 as a possible D gene (6 bases). Trimming pared 0 bases from V and 7 bases from J, leaving 11 bases between. The CDR3 length is 15 residues. Germline CDR1 is SGHKS and CDR2 is YYEKEE (reference sequence). CDR3 amino acids: CASSLGQGRNSPLHF. CDR3 nucleotides: TGTGCCAGCAGCTTGGGGCAGGGGAGGAATTCACCCCTCCACTTT.

This clonotype was counted at least ten times. The chain combines TRBV4-1 with TRBJ2-1, with 13 positions matching TRBD2. V shed 6 bases and J 9 bases; nucleotides not matched to a gene: 8. The CDR3 contains 15 residues. Germline assignment: CDR1 MGHRA and CDR2 YSYEKL. The CDR3 is CASSPWTSGSFEQFF. In nucleotides, the CDR3 is TGCGCCAGCAGTCCGTGGACTAGCGGGAGTTTTGAGCAGTTCTTC.

The chain recombines TRBV29-1 with TRBJ2-7, with D tentatively TRBD1 (6 bases). Germline CDR1 SQVTM, CDR2 ANQGSEA. This CDR3 region has 12 residues. V was clipped by 0 bases and J by 5 bases, with 8 bases between them. As DNA, the CDR3 is TGCAGCGTTGAAGATGCAGGGGACGAGCAGTACTTC. This sequence encodes CSVEDAGDEQYF.

On this clonotype itself: With a much larger clone just one base away, this may be a read error. This chain links TRBV27 with TRBJ1-6; 9 bases align to TRBD1. Germline loops: CDR1 MNHEY, CDR2 SMNVEV (reference sequence). The trim removed 8 bases at V and 12 bases at J, leaving 8 bases unmatched. The CDR3 is 13 amino acids. The CDR3 protein is CASGTGFYLPLHF. The DNA of the CDR3 is TGTGCCAGCGGGACAGGGTTTTACTTACCCCTCCACTTT.

The chain employs TRBV30 and TRBJ2-5; D remains unclear. V shed 0 bases and J shed 5 bases, with 7 bases lying between them. This CDR3 spans 12 amino acids. Germline-derived CDR1 and CDR2 are GTSNPN and SVGIG (reference sequence). The CDR3 DNA follows: TGTGCCTGGAGTGTACTTAGGGAGACCCAGTACTTC. This sequence encodes CAWSVLRETQYF.

Many counts were recorded for this clonotype. This chain uses TRBV27 with TRBJ1-1; the D is unclear. Trimming took 0 bases from V and 3 from J, leaving 14 bases between them. This CDR3 has 16 residues. Germline values: CDR1 MNHEY, CDR2 SMNVEV (reference sequence). CDR3 residues: CASSLSMGRPHTEAFF. The CDR3 DNA is TGTGCCAGCAGTTTATCGATGGGCCGTCCCCACACTGAAGCTTTCTTT.

This clonotype was detected only a few times. The chain employs TRBV7-6 and TRBJ2-5; D is unresolved. The CDR3 consists of 13 residues. Germline V gene data show CDR1 as SGHVS and CDR2 as FNYEAQ. The V and J ends lost 7 bases and 1 base respectively, with 10 bases between them. CDR3 residues: CASTRLGQETQYF. The CDR3 DNA reads as TGTGCCAGCACCCGGCTGGGCCAAGAGACCCAGTACTTC.

This clonotype was seen a handful of times. The chain combines TRBV30 with TRBJ2-3; TRBD1 might be the D (6 bases). Trimming removed 1 base at V and 0 bases at J, with 14 bases between. This CDR3 has 16 residues. Per the germline V gene, CDR1 is GTSNPN and CDR2 is SVGIG (reference sequence). The CDR3 sequence: CAWSALRDTSTDTQYF. Here the CDR3 DNA reads TGTGCCTGGAGTGCACTCCGGGACACTAGCACAGATACGCAGTATTTT.

The V gene is TRBV7-3, the J gene TRBJ1-1; D ambiguous. Germline assignment: CDR1 SGHTA and CDR2 FQGTGA. V was cut by 2 bases and J by 1 base, with 8 bases left in between. The CDR3 extends over 14 amino acids. CDR3 in DNA: TGTGCCAGCAGCTTAGGATCAACGAACACTGAAGCTTTCTTT. It yields the protein CASSLGSTNTEAFF.

The chain links TRBV3-1 to TRBJ2-7; 8 nucleotides match TRBD2. This CDR3 spans 15 amino acids. After removal of 0 bases from V and 2 bases from J, the junction contained 3 bases not matched to a gene. Germline lookup yields CDR1 LGHDT and CDR2 YNNKEL (reference sequence). CDR3 sequence (DNA): TGTGCCAGCAGCCAAGACGCGGGAGGAGCCTACGAGCAGTACTTC. Translated: CASSQDAGGAYEQYF.

The chain links TRBV18 to TRBJ2-1; D possibly corresponds to TRBD2 (6 bases). Trimming left V 8 bases short and J 6 bases short, with 14 bases between. The CDR3 is 13 amino acids. The germline CDR1 and CDR2 sequences are KGHSH and LQKENI. The DNA for the CDR3 is TGTGCCAGCCAGCCGGGGGAGCGCAATGAGCAGTTCTTC. It yields the protein CASQPGERNEQFF. The variable domain in full, with the rest retrieved from reference TRBV18 and TRBJ2-1, is NAGVMQNPRHLVRRRGQEARLRCSPMKGHSHVYWYRQLPEEGLKFMVYLQKENIIDESGMPKERFSAEFPKEGPSILRIQQVVRGDSAAYFCASQPGERNEQFFGPGTRLTVL.

This chain connects TRBV14 to TRBJ2-7; 10 positions match TRBD2. V trimming: 4 bases; J trimming: 5 bases; junction bases outside the gene matches: 11. The CDR3 sequence is 16 residues long. The V gene's germline CDR1 is SGHDN and CDR2 FVKESK. The CDR3 DNA is TGTGCCAGCAGCCCTAGACTAGCGGGCCAAAGGAACGAGCAGTACTTC. Encoded protein: CASSPRLAGQRNEQYF.

This clonotype has at least ten counts. V usage is TRBV29-1 and J usage is TRBJ2-1; 14 nucleotides line up with TRBD2. The CDR3 spans 16 residues. Trimming at V came to 3 bases and at J to 0 bases, leaving 1 base not matched to a gene. Germline CDR1 reads SQVTM; CDR2 reads ANQGSEA. CDR3 protein: CSVEGLAGVSYNEQFF. DNA for the CDR3: TGCAGCGTTGAGGGACTAGCGGGAGTCTCCTACAATGAGCAGTTCTTC.

This clonotype appeared many times. This chain uses TRBV12-3 or TRBV12-4 with TRBJ2-7; D unclear. The V and J ends lost 6 bases and 5 bases respectively, with 11 bases between them. The CDR3 spans 12 residues. The CDR3 spells CASSPLRDEQYF. CDR3 coding DNA: TGTGCCAGCAGCCCCTTACGAGACGAGCAGTACTTC.